Presented here are 14 T cell receptor beta chains from one specimen sequenced in a study of a mutant IDH1 vaccine in newly diagnosed glioma listed by TCRdb under 2021. The time point label corresponds to: week 35, safety follow-up. Each vaccine dose, consisting of 300 ug of a 20-mer mutant IDH1 peptide in Montanide, was administered subcutaneously with topical imiquimod. Their antigens remain unidentified. Library preparation was by the immunoSEQ multiplex PCR assay. Entries here come from immuneACCESS through TCRdb and include only in-frame sequences with V and J called. Some clones fail to appear in such tables; in the studies checked, an unresolved V gene covers under half of the shortfall, and the cause of the remainder is unknown. Within this sample are tens of thousands of clones, with 81% of them counted one time only. 4.5% to 5.5% of the sample is held by the ten biggest clonotypes. Sequences were derived from PBMCs, sampled from a glioma patient whose treatment included an IDH1 peptide vaccine. The receptors were gathered from a woman aged 40 to 50 with glioma. Some clones in this sample may be carry-over from other donors' samples.

The chain links TRBV9 to TRBJ2-2, with D tentatively TRBD2 (6 bases). Between the trimmed V and J ends, which lost 1 base and 4 bases, there was a span of 11 bases. This CDR3 has 15 amino acids. Germline values: CDR1 SGDLS, CDR2 YYNGEE. CDR3 nucleotides: TGTGCCAGCAGCGTAAACGGGAGAAGCACCGGGGAGCTGTTTTTT. It translates to CASSVNGRSTGELFF.

The J gene is TRBJ2-7, the V gene TRBV6-5; D is possibly TRBD2 (6 bases). V was shortened by 0 bases and J by 6 bases, with 12 bases between the two germline ends. This CDR3 is 14 amino acids long. Germline-derived CDR1 and CDR2 are MNHEY and SVGAGI. CDR3 region: CASSYSLGGTEQYF. Here the CDR3 DNA reads TGTGCCAGCAGTTACTCACTGGGGGGAACCGAGCAGTACTTC.

The CDR3 is CASSPRGARAGELFF. CDR3 bases: TGTGCCAGCAGTCCTCGGGGGGCGCGGGCCGGGGAGCTGTTTTTT. The chain employs TRBV28 and TRBJ2-2, with D perhaps TRBD2 (7 bases). The CDR3 loop spans 15 amino acids. Germline CDR1 MDHEN, CDR2 SYDVKM. V was shortened by 5 bases and J by 6 bases, with 16 bases between the two germline ends.

This clone appeared a few times. The genes are TRBV5-4 and TRBJ1-2; no clear D. With 3 bases removed from V and 6 bases from J, the gap between germline ends came to 15 bases. There are 14 residues in the CDR3. Germline V lookup: CDR1 SGHNT, CDR2 YYREEE (reference sequence). DNA of the CDR3: TGTGCCAGCAGCTCTACGGATCTCTTAGATGGCTACACCTTC. As protein: CASSSTDLLDGYTF. The variable domain in full, completed from reference TRBV5-4 and TRBJ1-2, reads ETGVTQSPTHLIKTRGQQVTLRCSSQSGHNTVSWYQQALGQGPQFIFQYYREEENGRGNFPPRFSGLQFPNYSSELNVNALELDDSALYLCASSSTDLLDGYTFGSGTRLTVV.

This clone counts as medium-sized. The V call is TRBV6-1, the J call TRBJ2-7, with TRBD2 as a possible D gene (7 bases). This CDR3 contains 15 residues. In germline, CDR1 is MNHNS, CDR2 SASEGT. V was cut by 8 bases and J by 4 bases, with 21 bases left in between. In DNA form, the CDR3 reads TGTGCCAGCTCCCTCTCAGGGAGGGGGGCGTACGAGCAGTACTTC. Translating gives CASSLSGRGAYEQYF.

The chain joins TRBV11-3 to TRBJ2-1; 15 positions match TRBD2. V was clipped by 3 bases and J by 5 bases; unmatched bases: 5. This CDR3 is built from 17 residues. Germline V gives CDR1 SGHNT, CDR2 YENEEA. CDR3 residues: CASSFRTSGRANNEQFF. CDR3 bases: TGTGCCAGCAGCTTCCGGACTAGCGGGAGGGCCAACAATGAGCAGTTCTTC.

The chain couples TRBV6-1 to TRBJ2-7, with D uncertain. This CDR3 is built from 14 residues. Trimming removed 0 bases at V and 5 bases at J, with 11 bases between. Germline CDR1 MNHNS, CDR2 SASEGT. The DNA of the CDR3 is TGTGCCAGCAGTGAAGCGCTCGGACCGAACGAGCAGTACTTC. Translated: CASSEALGPNEQYF.

CDR3: CASSLIDNEQFF. In DNA, the CDR3 is TGTGCCAGCAGCTTAATCGACAATGAGCAGTTCTTC. The chain uses TRBV5-4 and TRBJ2-1; D gene ambiguous. CDR1 and CDR2 (germline): SGHNT, YYREEE (reference sequence). Trimming pared 2 bases from V and 5 bases from J, leaving 5 bases between. The CDR3 is 12 amino acids.

This clone appeared a single time. The chain employs TRBV28 and TRBJ2-3; D remains ambiguous. The germline V gene has CDR1 MDHEN and CDR2 SYDVKM. CDR3 length equals 13 residues. V gave up 7 bases and J gave up 4 bases, with 12 bases separating them. The CDR3 reads CASTNADSDTQYF. For the CDR3, the DNA is TGTGCCAGCACTAACGCCGATTCAGATACGCAGTATTTT.

This chain joins TRBV10-3 and TRBJ2-7, with D perhaps TRBD2 (7 bases). Germline V CDR1 and CDR2: ENHRY, SYGVKD. This CDR3 is 15 amino acids long. V dropped 10 bases and J dropped 2 bases, with 21 bases sitting between them. The CDR3 loop reads CATKRGAGDPYEQYF. The CDR3 nucleotides are TGTGCCACCAAACGGGGGGCGGGGGACCCCTACGAGCAGTACTTC.

The rearrangement uses TRBV6-1 and TRBJ1-5; the match to TRBD1 covers 9 bases. After removal of 0 bases from V and 1 base from J, the junction contained 7 bases not matched to a gene. This CDR3 has 18 residues. The germline V gene has CDR1 MNHNS and CDR2 SASEGT. CDR3 nucleotide sequence: TGTGCCAGCAGTGAAGCGGGACAGGGCTATAGCAGCAATCAGCCCCAGCATTTT. It translates to CASSEAGQGYSSNQPQHF.

The chain carries TRBV5-4 and TRBJ2-1; weak D call: TRBD1 (6 bases). This CDR3 spans 11 amino acids. Per the germline V gene, CDR1 is SGHNT and CDR2 is YYREEE (reference sequence). Trimming pared 9 bases from V and 10 bases from J, leaving 14 bases between. CDR3 residues: CATSGDIEQFF. CDR3 in DNA: TGTGCCACTAGTGGGGACATCGAGCAGTTCTTC. Drawing the rest from reference TRBV5-4 and TRBJ2-1, the complete variable domain is ETGVTQSPTHLIKTRGQQVTLRCSSQSGHNTVSWYQQALGQGPQFIFQYYREEENGRGNFPPRFSGLQFPNYSSELNVNALELDDSALYLCATSGDIEQFFGPGTRLTVL.

The chain uses TRBV5-1 and TRBJ2-5; 9 nucleotides match TRBD2. Germline assignment: CDR1 SGHRS and CDR2 YFSETQ. V shed 5 bases, J shed 2 bases, and the junction held 13 bases outside the gene matches. This CDR3 is built from 17 residues. The CDR3: CASRKSFSGSRQETQYF. The CDR3 nucleotides read TGCGCCAGCAGGAAATCCTTTAGCGGGAGTCGGCAAGAGACCCAGTACTTC.

V is TRBV9 and J is TRBJ1-2; 7 nucleotides agree with TRBD1. After removal of 3 bases from V and 8 bases from J, the junction contained 13 bases not matched to a gene. The CDR3 totals 15 residues. Per germline, CDR1 SGDLS and CDR2 YYNGEE. Here the CDR3 DNA reads TGTGCCAGCAGCGAAGGAGCGGGACAGTCCTTGGGCTACACCTTC. It specifies CASSEGAGQSLGYTF. The whole variable domain, filled in from reference TRBV9 and TRBJ1-2, reads DSGVTQTPKHLITATGQRVTLRCSPRSGDLSVYWYQQSLDQGLQFLIQYYNGEERAKGNILERFSAQQFPDLHSELNLSSLELGDSALYFCASSEGAGQSLGYTFGSGTRLTVV.